Following are 5 T cell receptor beta chains from one sample sequenced in a study of blood T cells in healthy people across ages. A second about 6 to 12 cycle PCR used barcoded and J-beta primers. A single record per CDR3 protein comes from TCRdb applying MiXCR to the 5' RACE reads. The table lists about 1,400,000 distinct CDR3 sequences, 59% of them singletons, with roughly 7% in the top ten. Sequencing input: blood. Receptors were obtained from a man aged 18-30 years in good health.

The rearrangement links TRBV20-1 to TRBJ2-7; 11 bases align to TRBD2. Germline-derived CDR1 and CDR2 are DFQATT and SNEGSKA (reference sequence). Trimming cost V 3 bases and J 2 bases; bases outside gene matches: 6. CDR3 size: 15 residues. The CDR3 loop is CSASLLTSGAYEQYF. In DNA, the CDR3 is TGCAGTGCTAGTCTTTTGACTAGCGGGGCCTACGAGCAGTACTTC.

The V gene is TRBV12-3 or TRBV12-4, the J gene TRBJ2-2; 8 bases match TRBD2. The CDR3 contains 18 residues. The ends lost 7 bases at V and 10 bases at J; junction bases unmatched: 23. The CDR3 protein is CASTTLHLGLAETEELFF. In DNA form, the CDR3 reads TGTGCCAGCACTACCCTCCACCTCGGACTAGCAGAAACGGAGGAGCTGTTTTTT.

The chain employs TRBV4-2 and TRBJ2-1; unclear D gene. CDR1 and CDR2 (germline): LGHNA, YNFKEQ. Trimming shortened V by 0 bases and J by 1 base, and 13 bases separated the two germline ends. This CDR3 spans 17 amino acids. The CDR3, as DNA: TGTGCCAGCAGCCAAGAGTTTGAGGTCTCATCCTACAATGAGCAGTTCTTC. The encoded protein is CASSQEFEVSSYNEQFF.

The rearrangement joins TRBV5-1 to TRBJ2-1, with unresolved D. The J call could be wrong; TRBJ2-7 is a better fit for the DNA end. The CDR3 extends over 14 amino acids. Per the germline V gene, CDR1 is SGHRS and CDR2 is YFSETQ. CDR3 residues: CASSLERTAYEQYF. CDR3 DNA sequence: TGCGCCAGCAGCTTGGAAAGGACCGCCTACGAGCAGTACTTC.

This rearrangement joins TRBV6-2 or TRBV6-3 to TRBJ2-2, with 8 bases fitting TRBD1. This CDR3 comprises 15 residues. The V segment lost 8 bases and the J segment 1 base; nucleotides outside the gene matches: 6. Germline lookup yields CDR1 MNHEY and CDR2 SVGEGT. In DNA, the CDR3 is TGTGCCAGCCGAACTGGGACAGGGAACACCGGGGAGCTGTTTTTT. Translating gives CASRTGTGNTGELFF.